Presented here are 21 T cell receptor beta chains from one specimen sequenced in a study of CD8+CD57+ T cells in acquired aplastic anemia. Template material for TCR beta VDJ and CDR3 profiling consisted of genomic DNA. TCRdb called the reads again in MiXCR, with one record for every CDR3 protein. This sample has 130,000 or so distinct CDR3 sequences; under 65% occur once, and the top ten carry roughly 30%. In patients chosen for sequencing, flow cytometry had shown CD8+CD57+ cell expansion. The sample consisted of sorted CD4+, CD8+, or CD8+CD57+ T cells (not recorded which) from PBMCs. These receptors were collected from a human donor with aplastic anemia.

This clonotype was recorded many times. The rearrangement links TRBV3-1 to TRBJ2-7, with TRBD1 matching over 7 bases. The CDR3 sequence is 14 residues long. The V gene's germline CDR1 is LGHDT and CDR2 YNNKEL (reference sequence). Losses at the gene ends were 4 bases for V and 5 bases for J; bases not matched to a gene: 8. CDR3 protein: CASSLRNRGDEQYF. The CDR3 DNA follows: TGTGCCAGCAGCCTTCGAAACAGGGGTGACGAGCAGTACTTC.

This clonotype was picked up many times. CDR3 loop: CASSFPHDDEQFF. The DNA of the CDR3 is TGTGCCAGCAGCTTCCCACACGACGATGAGCAGTTCTTC. The chain is built from TRBV7-9 and TRBJ2-1; D gene ambiguous. Germline V lookup: CDR1 SEHNR, CDR2 FQNEAQ (reference sequence). The CDR3 is 13 residues long. V was shortened by 3 bases and J by 8 bases, with 11 bases between the two germline ends.

The rearrangement links TRBV6-1 to TRBJ1-2; no definite D call. The germline CDR1 and CDR2 sequences are MNHNS and SASEGT. V was pared by 4 bases and J by 4 bases, with 10 bases between. CDR3 size: 13 residues. CDR3 nucleotide sequence: TGTGCCAGCAGTGGCCGTCCCAGCTATGGCTACACCTTC. Protein: CASSGRPSYGYTF.

The chain recombines TRBV2 with TRBJ2-3; 10 bases map to TRBD2. Germline-derived CDR1 and CDR2 are SNHLY and FYNNEI. The CDR3 runs 14 residues. J lost 0 bases, V lost 6 bases, and 0 bases had no gene match. CDR3 DNA: TGTGCCAGCAGGACTAGCGGGAGCACAGATACGCAGTATTTT. It specifies CASRTSGSTDTQYF.

The chain joins TRBV9 to TRBJ2-3; tentatively, D is TRBD2 (5 bases). This CDR3 contains 15 residues. Trimming removed 0 bases at V and 2 bases at J, with 10 bases between. The germline CDR1 and CDR2 sequences are SGDLS and YYNGEE. The CDR3: CASSVGGPYTDTQYF. Here the CDR3 DNA reads TGTGCCAGCAGCGTAGGAGGGCCCTACACAGATACGCAGTATTTT.

This clonotype was seen just once. The chain employs TRBV2 and TRBJ1-2, with D hard to call. Looked up from germline, CDR1 is SNHLY and CDR2 is FYNNEI. The CDR3 has 13 residues. Trimming shortened V by 1 base and J by 5 bases, and 8 bases separated the two germline ends. The CDR3 loop is CASSEESRYGYTF. Written as DNA, the CDR3 is TGTGCCAGCAGTGAAGAGAGTCGGTATGGCTACACCTTC.

The J gene is TRBJ2-7, the V gene TRBV19, with D perhaps TRBD2 (5 bases). V lost 1 base and J 1 base, leaving 8 bases between the germline ends. Looked up from germline, CDR1 is LNHDA and CDR2 is SQIVND (reference sequence). The CDR3 runs to 14 residues. CDR3 bases: TGTGCCAGTAGTATAGGAGCGGAGTCCTACGAGCAGTACTTC. Its translation is CASSIGAESYEQYF.

The chain combines TRBV7-2 with TRBJ2-2, with D tentatively TRBD2 (6 bases). The CDR3 contains 13 residues. Germline V lookup: CDR1 SGHTA, CDR2 FQGNSA. Trimming removed 5 bases at V and 8 bases at J, with 12 bases between. CDR3 coding DNA: TGTGCCAGCAGCCAAGGGGACTCTGGGGAGCTGTTTTTT. Residues: CASSQGDSGELFF. The whole variable domain, filled in from reference TRBV7-2 and TRBJ2-2, reads GAGVSQSPSNKVTEKGKDVELRCDPISGHTALYWYRQSLGQGLEFLIYFQGNSAPDKSGLPSDRFSAERTGGSVSTLTIQRTQQEDSAVYLCASSQGDSGELFFGEGSRLTVL.

This clonotype was seen repeatedly, ten times or more. The chain uses TRBV16 and TRBJ1-1; D gene ambiguous. The CDR3 consists of 10 residues. Germline V gene data show CDR1 as KGHSY and CDR2 as FQNENV. Deletions cut 3 bases from V and 10 bases from J, with 6 bases between. CDR3 loop: CASSHERAFF. CDR3 coding DNA: TGTGCCAGCAGCCATGAAAGAGCTTTCTTT.

V gene TRBV24-1 combines with J gene TRBJ2-1, with 10 bases fitting TRBD2. Looked up from germline, CDR1 is KGHDR and CDR2 is SFDVKD. The CDR3 is made up of 14 amino acids. J was trimmed by 8 bases and V by 9 bases; bases with no gene match: 9. Here the CDR3 reads CATVSSGRADEQFF. CDR3 bases: TGTGCCACCGTGTCCAGCGGGAGGGCCGATGAGCAGTTCTTC.

This chain links TRBV6-5 with TRBJ2-7, with D unclear. Trimming removed 4 bases from V and 3 bases from J, with 10 bases in between. Germline V gene lookup returns CDR1 MNHEY and CDR2 SVGAGI. The CDR3 length is 13 residues. The DNA of the CDR3 is TGTGCCAGCAGTTTGGAAGGGAACTACGAGCAGTACTTC. This encodes CASSLEGNYEQYF.

The chain joins TRBV10-3 to TRBJ1-5; possibly TRBD1 for D (6 bases). The CDR3 covers 15 residues. The V end was cut by 6 bases, the J end by 6 bases, with 18 bases between. CDR1 and CDR2 from the germline V gene are ENHRY and SYGVKD. The DNA for the CDR3 is TGTGCCATCAGCGACGGGACAACCCTTTCTCAGCCCCAGCATTTT. This codes for CAISDGTTLSQPQHF.

The chain is built from TRBV28 and TRBJ2-7, with a tentative D call TRBD1 (6 bases). The CDR3 totals 14 residues. Trimming stripped 3 bases from V and 3 bases from J, with 12 bases between. The germline gives CDR1 MDHEN, CDR2 SYDVKM. CDR3 DNA sequence: TGTGCCAGCAGTTTGGCAGGGGATTACTACGAGCAGTACTTC. Its translation: CASSLAGDYYEQYF. Together with reference TRBV28 and TRBJ2-7, the CDR3 gives the full variable domain: DVKVTQSSRYLVKRTGEKVFLECVQDMDHENMFWYRQDPGLGLRLIYFSYDVKMKEKGDIPEGYSVSREKKERFSLILESASTNQTSMYLCASSLAGDYYEQYFGPGTRLTVT.

This clonotype was observed a few times. This chain uses TRBV29-1 with TRBJ1-2; a possible D gene is TRBD1 (5 bases). There are 13 residues in the CDR3. V was clipped by 1 base and J by 7 bases, with 13 bases between them. Germline V CDR1 and CDR2: SQVTM, ANQGSEA. Written as DNA, the CDR3 is TGCAGCGTTGAAGGGGACGGGGGGGGTGGCTACACCTTC. Encoded protein: CSVEGDGGGGYTF.

The V and J genes are TRBV10-2 and TRBJ2-1; tentative D call: TRBD2 (5 bases). CDR3 size: 14 residues. With 6 bases removed from V and 0 bases from J, the gap between germline ends came to 9 bases. Germline values: CDR1 WSHSY, CDR2 SAAADI. In DNA, the CDR3 is TGCGCCAGCAGGGAGCGGAACTCCTACAATGAGCAGTTCTTC. Translated, it gives CASRERNSYNEQFF.

This clonotype was recorded at least ten times. The chain employs TRBV6-2 or TRBV6-3 and TRBJ2-3, with 8 bases aligning to TRBD2. The germline gives CDR1 MNHEY, CDR2 SVGEGT. With V trimmed by 2 bases and J by 2 bases, 0 bases remained unmatched. The CDR3 spans 14 residues. This CDR3 reads CASSYGLATDTQYF. CDR3 nucleotides: TGTGCCAGCAGTTACGGACTAGCCACAGATACGCAGTATTTT.

V and J are TRBV10-2 and TRBJ1-3; D gene ambiguous. Germline loops: CDR1 WSHSY, CDR2 SAAADI. The CDR3 covers 15 residues. V was clipped by 4 bases and J by 4 bases, with 14 bases between them. CDR3 bases: TGCGCCAGCAGTGTAGCGGTATTGGCAGGAAACACCATATATTTT. Its protein product is CASSVAVLAGNTIYF.

This clonotype was seen more than once but under ten times. The chain employs TRBV29-1 and TRBJ2-7; D uncertain. Trimming left V 4 bases short and J 0 bases short, with 7 bases between. Germline CDR1 is SQVTM and CDR2 is ANQGSEA. The CDR3 spans 12 residues. The CDR3 region is CSVGVTSYEQYF. The CDR3 coding sequence is TGCAGCGTTGGCGTCACCTCCTACGAGCAGTACTTC.

Worth noting for this clonotype: As the CDR3 is not closed by the conserved phenylalanine or tryptophan, this likely results from a read error. The chain recombines TRBV19 with TRBJ1-6; D possibly corresponds to TRBD1 (6 bases). With 5 bases removed from V and 9 bases from J, the gap between germline ends came to 17 bases. The CDR3 consists of 15 residues. The germline CDR1 and CDR2 sequences are LNHDA and SQIVND (reference sequence). CDR3 sequence (DNA): TGTGCCAGTAGTTCTACCCGGGGGCGTGTTTCACCCCTCCACATT. It translates to CASSSTRGRVSPLHI.

The chain carries TRBV5-1 and TRBJ2-7, with 8 nucleotides matching TRBD1. Germline-derived CDR1 and CDR2 are SGHRS and YFSETQ. This CDR3 is built from 14 residues. With V trimmed by 3 bases and J by 0 bases, 2 bases remained unmatched. The CDR3 sequence is CASSWTGSSYEQYF. The CDR3 nucleotides are TGCGCCAGCAGCTGGACAGGGAGCTCCTACGAGCAGTACTTC.

J is TRBJ2-7 and V is TRBV2; D remains unclear. Trimming removed 11 bases from V and 7 bases from J, with 15 bases in between. The CDR3 runs 11 residues. Germline V lookup: CDR1 SNHLY, CDR2 FYNNEI. As DNA, the CDR3 is TGTGCCGTGGCCGTACGCAATGAGCAGTACTTC. It is translated as CAVAVRNEQYF.